These T cell receptor beta chains were read from a single sample in a study of blood T cell repertoires in COVID-19. Produced via immunoSEQ multiplex PCR; TCRdb's table is partial and in-frame only. The sample contains 52,000 or so clones, around 80% of which appear only once. The material sequenced was peripheral blood. Receptors originate from a man aged 35 to 55 with acute or convalescent COVID-19. Each CDR3 is given with its conserved first and last residue. D genes are given only for firm matches. A clone size is listed for some rows: how often the clone was seen (once, few, many), or a class if it is expanded.

V	length	size	D	J	CDR3	DNA
TRBV27	12	-	TRBD1	TRBJ1-6	CASSDRVSPLHF	TGTGCCAGCAGTGACAGGGTGTCACCCCTCCACTTT
TRBV19	16	-	TRBD1	TRBJ2-2	CASSTQDRGIPGELFF	TGTGCCAGTAGTACACAGGACAGGGGTATCCCCGGGGAGCTGTTTTTT
TRBV12-5	14	-	TRBD1	TRBJ2-3	CASQATGGTDTQYF	TGTGCTAGCCAGGCGACAGGGGGCACAGATACGCAGTATTTT
TRBV5-4	12	-	-	TRBJ2-1	CASSLAGGEQFF	TGTGCCAGCAGCTTGGCGGGGGGCGAGCAGTTCTTC
TRBV30	16	once	-	TRBJ2-3	CAWSVWRGKDTDTQYF	TGTGCCTGGAGTGTATGGAGGGGAAAGGACACAGATACGCAGTATTTT
TRBV18	13	-	TRBD1	TRBJ1-1	CATQGQVNTEAFF	TGTGCCACCCAGGGACAGGTGAACACTGAAGCTTTCTTT
TRBV4-1	15	-	TRBD1	TRBJ2-5	CASSQEGQVQETQYF	TGCGCCAGCAGCCAAGAGGGACAGGTACAAGAGACCCAGTACTTC
TRBV11-3	15	-	-	TRBJ2-5	CASSLASGTHETQYF	TGTGCCAGCAGCTTAGCCTCCGGGACTCATGAGACCCAGTACTTC
TRBV9	15	-	-	TRBJ2-1	CASSGGTGDLNEQFF	TGTGCCAGCAGCGGAGGAACAGGCGACCTGAATGAGCAGTTCTTC
TRBV30	13	-	TRBD2	TRBJ2-1	CAWILAGGNEQFF	TGTGCCTGGATTCTAGCGGGAGGGAATGAGCAGTTCTTC
TRBV11-3	13	-	TRBD1	TRBJ2-1	CASSLGQGDEQFF	TGTGCCAGCAGCCTCGGACAGGGCGATGAGCAGTTCTTC
TRBV30	13	-	-	TRBJ1-2	CAWSATGSYGYTF	TGTGCCTGGAGTGCAACAGGGAGCTATGGCTACACCTTC
TRBV9	15	-	TRBD2	TRBJ2-1	CASSVQTSGGGEQFF	TGTGCCAGCAGCGTCCAGACTAGCGGGGGTGGTGAGCAGTTCTTC
TRBV6-5	13	-	-	TRBJ1-2	CASRSPGWTGYTF	TGTGCCAGCAGGAGCCCAGGGTGGACTGGCTACACCTTC
TRBV27	13	few	-	TRBJ2-5	CASSFREKETQYF	TGTGCCAGCAGTTTTCGCGAAAAAGAGACCCAGTACTTC
TRBV4-1	17	once	-	TRBJ1-5	CASSLREPEGRGQPQHF	TGCGCCAGCAGCCTAAGGGAGCCCGAGGGCAGGGGTCAGCCCCAGCATTTT
TRBV5-1	14	-	TRBD1	TRBJ1-2	CASSLDRGDYGYTF	TGCGCCAGCAGCTTGGACAGGGGGGACTATGGCTACACCTTC
TRBV3-1/TRBV3-2	14	-	-	TRBJ1-2	CASTHQTGYVGYTF	TGTGCCAGCACCCATCAAACAGGGTATGTTGGCTACACCTTC
TRBV19	15	-	-	TRBJ1-1	CASRTSRRVNTEAFF	TGTGCCAGTAGGACCAGCCGGCGGGTGAACACTGAAGCTTTCTTT
TRBV18	18	few	TRBD2	TRBJ2-1	CASSPATSGGGRYNEQFF	TGTGCCAGCTCACCCGCGACTAGCGGGGGGGGGAGATACAATGAGCAGTTCTTC
TRBV12-3/TRBV12-4	12	-	-	TRBJ2-5	CASSKGEETQYF	TGTGCCAGCTCTAAGGGGGAAGAGACCCAGTACTTC
TRBV27	15	-	TRBD1	TRBJ1-6	CASSLQGTVNSPLHF	TGTGCCAGCAGTCTACAGGGGACGGTTAATTCACCCCTCCACTTT
TRBV9	14	-	-	TRBJ1-5	CASSGGAGNQPQHF	TGTGCCAGCAGCGGGGGCGCGGGCAATCAGCCCCAGCATTTT
TRBV24-1	15	few	-	TRBJ2-1	CATSDRGSVGNEQFF	TGTGCCACCAGTGATCGAGGGTCCGTAGGCAATGAGCAGTTCTTC
TRBV4-2	18	few	TRBD2	TRBJ2-1	CASSQDPAGAISYNEQFF	TGTGCCAGCAGCCAAGATCCAGCGGGGGCGATTTCCTACAATGAGCAGTTCTTC
TRBV4-2	16	-	TRBD2	TRBJ2-1	CASSQDPGLAGDRQFF	TGTGCCAGCAGCCAAGACCCCGGACTAGCGGGAGATAGGCAGTTCTTC
TRBV29-1	12	-	-	TRBJ1-2	CSVMEGRYGYTF	TGCAGCGTGATGGAGGGGCGGTATGGCTACACCTTC
TRBV5-1	16	-	-	TRBJ1-1	CASRHGDFWGNTEAFF	TGCGCCAGCAGGCACGGGGACTTTTGGGGGAACACTGAAGCTTTCTTT